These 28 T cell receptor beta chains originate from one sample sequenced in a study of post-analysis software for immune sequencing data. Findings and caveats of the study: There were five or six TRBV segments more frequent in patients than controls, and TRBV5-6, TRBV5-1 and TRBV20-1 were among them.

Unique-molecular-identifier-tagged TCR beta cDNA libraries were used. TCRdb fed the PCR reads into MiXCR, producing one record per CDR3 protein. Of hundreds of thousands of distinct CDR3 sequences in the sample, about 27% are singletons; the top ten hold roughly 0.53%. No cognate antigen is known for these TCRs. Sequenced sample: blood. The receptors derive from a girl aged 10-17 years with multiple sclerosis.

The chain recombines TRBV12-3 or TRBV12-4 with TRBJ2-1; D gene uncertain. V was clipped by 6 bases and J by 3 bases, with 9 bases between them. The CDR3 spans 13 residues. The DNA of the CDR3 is TGTGCCAGCAGGTCCGCATTCTACAATGAGCAGTTCTTC. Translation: CASRSAFYNEQFF.

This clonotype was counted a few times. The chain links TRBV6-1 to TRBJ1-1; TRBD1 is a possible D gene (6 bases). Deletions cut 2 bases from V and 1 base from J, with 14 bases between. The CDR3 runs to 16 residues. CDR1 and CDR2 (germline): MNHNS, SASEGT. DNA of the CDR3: TGTGCCAGCAGTGAACGTGACAGGAAGTGGAACACTGAAGCTTTCTTT. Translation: CASSERDRKWNTEAFF.

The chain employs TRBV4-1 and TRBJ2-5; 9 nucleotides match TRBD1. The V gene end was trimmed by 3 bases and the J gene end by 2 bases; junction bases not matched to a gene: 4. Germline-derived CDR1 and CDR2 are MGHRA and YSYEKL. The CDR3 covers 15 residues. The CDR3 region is CASSHDGTGQETQYF. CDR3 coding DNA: TGCGCCAGCAGCCACGACGGGACAGGGCAAGAGACCCAGTACTTC.

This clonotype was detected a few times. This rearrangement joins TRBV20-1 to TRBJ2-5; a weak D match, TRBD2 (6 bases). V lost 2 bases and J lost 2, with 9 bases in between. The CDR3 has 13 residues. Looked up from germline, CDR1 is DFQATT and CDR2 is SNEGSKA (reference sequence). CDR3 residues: CSARPGEQETQYF. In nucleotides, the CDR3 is TGCAGTGCTAGACCGGGGGAACAAGAGACCCAGTACTTC.

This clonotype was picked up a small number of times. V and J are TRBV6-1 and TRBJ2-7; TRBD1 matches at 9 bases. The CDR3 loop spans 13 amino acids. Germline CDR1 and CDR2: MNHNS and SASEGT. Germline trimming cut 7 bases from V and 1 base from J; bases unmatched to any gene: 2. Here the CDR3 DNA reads TGTGCCAGCATACAGGGGGCTTCCTACGAGCAGTACTTC. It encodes CASIQGASYEQYF.

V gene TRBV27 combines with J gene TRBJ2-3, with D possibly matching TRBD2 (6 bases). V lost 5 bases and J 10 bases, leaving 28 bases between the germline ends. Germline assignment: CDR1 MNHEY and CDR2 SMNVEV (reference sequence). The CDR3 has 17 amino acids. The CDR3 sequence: CASSLTGTPILTEAQYF. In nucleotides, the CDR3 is TGTGCCAGCAGTCTAACCGGGACTCCTATTTTGACGGAGGCGCAGTATTTT.

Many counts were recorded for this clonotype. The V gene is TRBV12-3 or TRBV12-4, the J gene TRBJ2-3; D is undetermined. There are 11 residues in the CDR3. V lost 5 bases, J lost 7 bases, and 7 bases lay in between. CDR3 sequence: CASSPEYTQYF. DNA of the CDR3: TGTGCCAGCAGTCCCGAATATACGCAGTATTTT.

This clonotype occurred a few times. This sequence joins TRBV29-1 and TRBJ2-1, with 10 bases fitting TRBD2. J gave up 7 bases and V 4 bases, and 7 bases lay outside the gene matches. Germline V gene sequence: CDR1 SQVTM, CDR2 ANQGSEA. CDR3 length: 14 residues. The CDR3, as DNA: TGCAGCGTTGTACGGCTAGCGGGGGCTAATGAGCAGTTCTTC. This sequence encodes CSVVRLAGANEQFF.

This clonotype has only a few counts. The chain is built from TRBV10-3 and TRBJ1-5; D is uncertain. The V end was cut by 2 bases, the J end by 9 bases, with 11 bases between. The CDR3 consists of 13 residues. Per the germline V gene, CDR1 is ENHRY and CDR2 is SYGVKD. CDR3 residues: CAISESGLGPQHF. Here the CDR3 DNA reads TGTGCCATCAGTGAGAGCGGATTGGGGCCCCAGCATTTT.

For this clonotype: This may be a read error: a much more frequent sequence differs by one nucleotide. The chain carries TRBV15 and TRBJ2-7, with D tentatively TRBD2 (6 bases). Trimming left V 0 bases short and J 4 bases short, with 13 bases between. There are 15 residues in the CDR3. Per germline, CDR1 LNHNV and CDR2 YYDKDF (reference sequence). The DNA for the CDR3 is TGTGCCACCAGCAGAGAAGGCTGGGGAGGTTACGAGCAGTACTTC. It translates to CATSREGWGGYEQYF. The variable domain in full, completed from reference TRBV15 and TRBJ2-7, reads DAMVIQNPRYQVTQFGKPVTLSCSQTLNHNVMYWYQQKSSQAPKLLFHYYDKDFNNEADTPDNFQSRRPNTSFCFLDIRSPGLGDTAMYLCATSREGWGGYEQYFGPGTRLTVT.

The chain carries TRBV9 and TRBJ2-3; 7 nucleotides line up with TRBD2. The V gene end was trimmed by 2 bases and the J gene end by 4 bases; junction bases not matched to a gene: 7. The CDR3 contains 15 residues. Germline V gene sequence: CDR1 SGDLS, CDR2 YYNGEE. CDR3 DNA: TGTGCCAGCAGCGTGTCCGGGACTACCTCAGATACGCAGTATTTT. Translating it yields CASSVSGTTSDTQYF.

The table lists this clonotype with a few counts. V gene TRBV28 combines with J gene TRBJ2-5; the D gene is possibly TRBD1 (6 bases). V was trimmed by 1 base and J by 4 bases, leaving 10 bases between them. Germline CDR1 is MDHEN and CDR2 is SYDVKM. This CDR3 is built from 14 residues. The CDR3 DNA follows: TGTGCCAGCAGTTTATTGGGGGCGGGAGAGACCCAGTACTTC. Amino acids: CASSLLGAGETQYF. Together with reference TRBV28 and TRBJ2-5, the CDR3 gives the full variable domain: DVKVTQSSRYLVKRTGEKVFLECVQDMDHENMFWYRQDPGLGLRLIYFSYDVKMKEKGDIPEGYSVSREKKERFSLILESASTNQTSMYLCASSLLGAGETQYFGPGTRLLVL.

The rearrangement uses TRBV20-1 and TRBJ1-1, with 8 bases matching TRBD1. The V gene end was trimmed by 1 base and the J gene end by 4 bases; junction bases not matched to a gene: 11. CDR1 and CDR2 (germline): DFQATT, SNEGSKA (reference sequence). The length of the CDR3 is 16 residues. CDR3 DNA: TGCAGTGCTAGAGCCTCGGGGACAGGACGCGGCACTGAAGCTTTCTTT. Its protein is CSARASGTGRGTEAFF.

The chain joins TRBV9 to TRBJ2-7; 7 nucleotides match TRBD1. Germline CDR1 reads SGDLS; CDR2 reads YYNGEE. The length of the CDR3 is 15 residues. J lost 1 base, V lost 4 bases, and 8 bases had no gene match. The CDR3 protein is CASSPPGGNSYEQYF. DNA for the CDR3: TGTGCCAGCAGCCCCCCAGGGGGAAATTCCTACGAGCAGTACTTC.

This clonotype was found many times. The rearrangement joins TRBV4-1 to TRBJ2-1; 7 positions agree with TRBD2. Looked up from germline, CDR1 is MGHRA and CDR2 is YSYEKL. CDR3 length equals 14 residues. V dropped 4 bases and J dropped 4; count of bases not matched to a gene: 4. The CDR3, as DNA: TGCGCCAGCAGCCCAGCGGGGCGTTACAATGAGCAGTTCTTC. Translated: CASSPAGRYNEQFF.

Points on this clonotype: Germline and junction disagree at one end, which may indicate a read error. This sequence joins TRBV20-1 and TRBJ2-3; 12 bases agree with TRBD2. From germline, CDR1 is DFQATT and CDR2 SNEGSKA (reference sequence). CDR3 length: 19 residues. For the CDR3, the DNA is TGCAGTACTAGAGGCGCTAGCGGGGGGGACGCCCCAACAACAGATACGCAGTATTTT. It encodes CSTRGASGGDAPTTDTQYF.

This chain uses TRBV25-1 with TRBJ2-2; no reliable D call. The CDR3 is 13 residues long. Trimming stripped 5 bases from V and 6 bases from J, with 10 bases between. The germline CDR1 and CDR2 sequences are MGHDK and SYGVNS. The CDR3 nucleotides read TGTGCCAGCAGTCCACGTGAGGCCGGGGAGCTGTTTTTT. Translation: CASSPREAGELFF.

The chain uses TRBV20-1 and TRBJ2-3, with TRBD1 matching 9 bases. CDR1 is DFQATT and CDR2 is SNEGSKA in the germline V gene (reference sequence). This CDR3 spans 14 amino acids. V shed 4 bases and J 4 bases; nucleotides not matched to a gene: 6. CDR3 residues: CSAIGQGSADTQYF. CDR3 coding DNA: TGCAGTGCTATCGGACAGGGGTCCGCAGATACGCAGTATTTT.

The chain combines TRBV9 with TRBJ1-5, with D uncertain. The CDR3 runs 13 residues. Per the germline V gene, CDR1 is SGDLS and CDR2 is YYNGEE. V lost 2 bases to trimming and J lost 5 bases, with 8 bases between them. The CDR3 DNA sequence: TGTGCCAGCAGCGTGGGAGTCGATCAGCCCCAGCATTTT. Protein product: CASSVGVDQPQHF.

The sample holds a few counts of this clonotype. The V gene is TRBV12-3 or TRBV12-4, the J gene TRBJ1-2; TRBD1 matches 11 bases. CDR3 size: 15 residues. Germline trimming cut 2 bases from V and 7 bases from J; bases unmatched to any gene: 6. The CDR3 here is CASSLRGTGGFGYTF. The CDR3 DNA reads TGTGCCAGCAGTTTACGGGGGACAGGGGGGTTTGGCTACACCTTC.

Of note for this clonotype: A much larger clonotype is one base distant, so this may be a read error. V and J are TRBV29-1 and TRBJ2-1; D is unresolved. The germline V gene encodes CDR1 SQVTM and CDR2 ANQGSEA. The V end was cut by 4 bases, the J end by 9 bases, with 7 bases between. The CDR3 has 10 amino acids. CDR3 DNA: TGCAGCGTTGGGGCTACTGAGCAGTTCTTC. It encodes CSVGATEQFF.

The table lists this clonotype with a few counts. CDR3 sequence: CASGPGVNSPLHF. The CDR3 nucleotides read TGCGCCAGCGGTCCGGGGGTGAATTCACCCCTCCACTTT. The rearrangement links TRBV5-1 to TRBJ1-6; the D gene is possibly TRBD1 (5 bases). The germline V and J ends were trimmed by 7 bases and 7 bases, with 12 bases remaining between them. The CDR3 is 13 residues long. Germline-derived CDR1 and CDR2 are SGHRS and YFSETQ.

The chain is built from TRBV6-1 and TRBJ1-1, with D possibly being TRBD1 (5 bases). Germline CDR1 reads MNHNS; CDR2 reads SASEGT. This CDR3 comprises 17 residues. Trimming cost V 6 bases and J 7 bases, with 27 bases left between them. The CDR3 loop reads CASSPRLAGTGVGEAFF. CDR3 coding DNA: TGTGCCAGCAGCCCACGTTTAGCTGGGACGGGAGTTGGTGAAGCTTTCTTT.

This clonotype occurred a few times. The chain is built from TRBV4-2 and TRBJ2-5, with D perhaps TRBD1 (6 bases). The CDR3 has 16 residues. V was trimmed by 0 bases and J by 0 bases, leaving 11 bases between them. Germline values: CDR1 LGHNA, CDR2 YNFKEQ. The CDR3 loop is CASSQDQGSYQETQYF. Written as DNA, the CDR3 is TGTGCCAGCAGCCAAGACCAGGGGTCGTACCAAGAGACCCAGTACTTC.

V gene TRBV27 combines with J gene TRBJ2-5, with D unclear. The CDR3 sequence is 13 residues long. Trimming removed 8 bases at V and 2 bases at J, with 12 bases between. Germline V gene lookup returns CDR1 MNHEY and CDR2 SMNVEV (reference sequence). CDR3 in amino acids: CASGPLDQETQYF. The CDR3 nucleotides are TGTGCCAGCGGACCACTGGATCAAGAGACCCAGTACTTC.

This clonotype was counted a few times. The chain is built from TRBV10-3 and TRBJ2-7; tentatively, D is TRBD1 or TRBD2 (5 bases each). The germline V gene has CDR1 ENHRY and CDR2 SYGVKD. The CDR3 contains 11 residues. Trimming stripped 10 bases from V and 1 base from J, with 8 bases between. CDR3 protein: CATWGSYEQYF. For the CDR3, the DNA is TGTGCCACCTGGGGGTCCTACGAGCAGTACTTC.

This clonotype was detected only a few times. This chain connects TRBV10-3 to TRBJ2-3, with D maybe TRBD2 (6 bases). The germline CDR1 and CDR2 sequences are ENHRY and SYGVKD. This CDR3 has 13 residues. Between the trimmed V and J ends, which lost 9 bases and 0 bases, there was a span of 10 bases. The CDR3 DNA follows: TGTGCCATTAGCCGGGGGAGCACAGATACGCAGTATTTT. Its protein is CAISRGSTDTQYF.

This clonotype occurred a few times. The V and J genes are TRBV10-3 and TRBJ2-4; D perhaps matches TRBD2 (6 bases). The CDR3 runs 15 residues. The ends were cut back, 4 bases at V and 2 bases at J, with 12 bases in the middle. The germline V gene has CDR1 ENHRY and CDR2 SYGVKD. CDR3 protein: CAISADRESKNIQYF. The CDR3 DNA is TGTGCCATCAGTGCGGATCGGGAGTCCAAAAACATTCAGTACTTC.